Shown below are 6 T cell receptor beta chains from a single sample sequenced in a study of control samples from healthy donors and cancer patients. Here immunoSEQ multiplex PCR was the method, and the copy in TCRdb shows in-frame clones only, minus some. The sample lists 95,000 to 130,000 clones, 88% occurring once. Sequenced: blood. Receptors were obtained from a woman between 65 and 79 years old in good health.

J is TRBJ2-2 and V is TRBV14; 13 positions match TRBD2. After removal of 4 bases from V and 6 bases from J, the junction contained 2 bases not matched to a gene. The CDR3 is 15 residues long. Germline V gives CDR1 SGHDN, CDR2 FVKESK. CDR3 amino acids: CASSPGLAGSGELFF. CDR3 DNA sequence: TGTGCCAGCAGCCCGGGACTAGCGGGGTCCGGGGAGCTGTTTTTT.

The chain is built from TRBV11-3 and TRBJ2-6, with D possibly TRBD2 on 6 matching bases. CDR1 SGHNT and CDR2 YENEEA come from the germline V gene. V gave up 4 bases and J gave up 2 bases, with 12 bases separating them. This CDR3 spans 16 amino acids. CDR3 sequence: CASSSGAGTGANVLTF. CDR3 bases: TGTGCCAGCAGCTCTGGCGCGGGGACTGGGGCCAACGTCCTGACTTTC.

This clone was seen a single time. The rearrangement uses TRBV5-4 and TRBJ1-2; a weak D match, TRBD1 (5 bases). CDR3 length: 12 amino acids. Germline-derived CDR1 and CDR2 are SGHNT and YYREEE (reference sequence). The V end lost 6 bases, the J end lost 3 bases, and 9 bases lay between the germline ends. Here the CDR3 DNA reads TGTGCCAGCACCTGGGGGGACTATGGCTACACCTTC. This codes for CASTWGDYGYTF. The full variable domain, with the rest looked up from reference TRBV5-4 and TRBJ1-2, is ETGVTQSPTHLIKTRGQQVTLRCSSQSGHNTVSWYQQALGQGPQFIFQYYREEENGRGNFPPRFSGLQFPNYSSELNVNALELDDSALYLCASTWGDYGYTFGSGTRLTVV.

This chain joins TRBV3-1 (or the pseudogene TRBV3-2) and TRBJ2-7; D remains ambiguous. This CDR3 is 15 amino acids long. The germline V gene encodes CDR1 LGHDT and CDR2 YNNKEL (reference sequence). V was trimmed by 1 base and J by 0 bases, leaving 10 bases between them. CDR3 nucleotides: TGTGCCAGCAGCCAAGCTACGGGTCTCTCCTACGAGCAGTACTTC. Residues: CASSQATGLSYEQYF.

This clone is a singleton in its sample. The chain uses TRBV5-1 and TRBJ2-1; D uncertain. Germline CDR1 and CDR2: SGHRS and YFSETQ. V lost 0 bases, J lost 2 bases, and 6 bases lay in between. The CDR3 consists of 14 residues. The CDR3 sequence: CASSLGETYNEQFF. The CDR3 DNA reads TGCGCCAGCAGCTTGGGAGAGACCTACAATGAGCAGTTCTTC.

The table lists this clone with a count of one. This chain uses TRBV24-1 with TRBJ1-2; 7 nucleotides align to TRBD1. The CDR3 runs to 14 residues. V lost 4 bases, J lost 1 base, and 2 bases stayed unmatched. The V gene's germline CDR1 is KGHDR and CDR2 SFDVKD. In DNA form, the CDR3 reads TGTGCCACCAGTGAGGGGACAGTTAACTATGGCTACACCTTC. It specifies CATSEGTVNYGYTF.